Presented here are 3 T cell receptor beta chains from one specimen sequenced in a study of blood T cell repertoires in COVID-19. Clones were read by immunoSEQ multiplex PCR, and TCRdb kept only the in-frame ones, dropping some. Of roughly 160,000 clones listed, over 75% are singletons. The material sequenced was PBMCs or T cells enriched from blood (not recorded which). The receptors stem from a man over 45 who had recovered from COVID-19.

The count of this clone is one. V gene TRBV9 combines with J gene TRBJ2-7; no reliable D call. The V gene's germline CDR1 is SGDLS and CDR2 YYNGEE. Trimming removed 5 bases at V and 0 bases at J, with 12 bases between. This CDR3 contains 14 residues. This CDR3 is CASSAGMVSYEQYF. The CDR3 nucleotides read TGTGCCAGCAGTGCCGGTATGGTCTCCTACGAGCAGTACTTC.

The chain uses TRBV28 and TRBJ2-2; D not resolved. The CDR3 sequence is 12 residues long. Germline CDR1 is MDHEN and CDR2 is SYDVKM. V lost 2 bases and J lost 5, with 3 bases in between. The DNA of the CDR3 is TGTGCCAGCAGTTTACTAACCGGGGAGCTGTTTTTT. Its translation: CASSLLTGELFF.

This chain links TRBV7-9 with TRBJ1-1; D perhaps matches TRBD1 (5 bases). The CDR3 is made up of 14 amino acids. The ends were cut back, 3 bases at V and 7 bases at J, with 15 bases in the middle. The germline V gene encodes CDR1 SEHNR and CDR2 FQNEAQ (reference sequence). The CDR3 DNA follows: TGTGCCAGCAGCTTTAGGGAGGGGAGTGGTGAAGCTTTCTTT. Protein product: CASSFREGSGEAFF.